The 5 T cell receptor beta chains below come from one sample, sequenced in a study of blood T cell repertoires in COVID-19 (dated by TCRdb to between 2020 and 2021). To prepare the library, the immunoSEQ multiplex PCR assay was applied. What TCRdb holds here is the immuneACCESS table cut down to in-frame rearrangements. Part of the clones is not present; checked against another copy, under half of the missing clones reflect an unresolved V gene, and the others are unexplained. Here the sample has approximately 380,000 clones; roughly nine tenths occur a single time. The ten most abundant clones make up 0.8% to 0.9% of the sample. Source material: PBMCs or T cells enriched from blood (not recorded which). The source is a woman between 35 and 50 years old who had been exposed to COVID-19.

This chain links TRBV2 with TRBJ2-5, with 9 bases identical to TRBD1. J lost 5 bases, V lost 2 bases, and 6 bases had no gene match. The germline CDR1 and CDR2 sequences are SNHLY and FYNNEI. The CDR3 sequence is 15 residues long. The CDR3 region has the DNA TGTGCCAGCAGTGAACCGGGACAGGGATCGGAGACCCAGTACTTC. Its translation is CASSEPGQGSETQYF.

This clone was seen a single time. V is TRBV7-9 and J is TRBJ1-2, with a weak D call TRBD1 (5 bases). This CDR3 region has 14 residues. The ends were cut back, 5 bases at V and 5 bases at J, with 15 bases in the middle. Germline V gene lookup returns CDR1 SEHNR and CDR2 FQNEAQ (reference sequence). This CDR3 reads CASSPQGRGYGYTF. The CDR3 nucleotides are TGTGCCAGCAGCCCGCAGGGTCGGGGGTATGGCTACACCTTC.

This clone turned up a few times. V is TRBV20-1 and J is TRBJ2-1; D not resolved. CDR1 is DFQATT and CDR2 is SNEGSKA in the germline V gene (reference sequence). The CDR3 runs to 10 residues. V was clipped by 7 bases and J by 3 bases, with 4 bases between them. CDR3 bases: TGCAGTGTTCTCTACAATGAGCAGTTCTTC. This sequence encodes CSVLYNEQFF.

V gene TRBV6-2 or TRBV6-3 combines with J gene TRBJ1-4; D remains unclear. Trimming cost V 4 bases and J 8 bases, with 17 bases left between them. The CDR3 extends over 15 amino acids. Germline values: CDR1 MNHEY, CDR2 SVGEGT. CDR3 in DNA: TGTGCCAGCAGTTCCCACCAGTGGCGGAGGGAAAAACTGTTTTTT. This gives the protein CASSSHQWRREKLFF.

The V and J genes are TRBV19 and TRBJ1-5, with D unresolved. CDR1 is LNHDA and CDR2 is SQIVND in the germline V gene (reference sequence). This CDR3 region has 15 residues. The ends were cut back, 3 bases at V and 4 bases at J, with 13 bases in the middle. The CDR3 is CASSIAAELNQPQHF. The CDR3 nucleotides read TGTGCCAGTAGTATCGCGGCAGAACTTAATCAGCCCCAGCATTTT.